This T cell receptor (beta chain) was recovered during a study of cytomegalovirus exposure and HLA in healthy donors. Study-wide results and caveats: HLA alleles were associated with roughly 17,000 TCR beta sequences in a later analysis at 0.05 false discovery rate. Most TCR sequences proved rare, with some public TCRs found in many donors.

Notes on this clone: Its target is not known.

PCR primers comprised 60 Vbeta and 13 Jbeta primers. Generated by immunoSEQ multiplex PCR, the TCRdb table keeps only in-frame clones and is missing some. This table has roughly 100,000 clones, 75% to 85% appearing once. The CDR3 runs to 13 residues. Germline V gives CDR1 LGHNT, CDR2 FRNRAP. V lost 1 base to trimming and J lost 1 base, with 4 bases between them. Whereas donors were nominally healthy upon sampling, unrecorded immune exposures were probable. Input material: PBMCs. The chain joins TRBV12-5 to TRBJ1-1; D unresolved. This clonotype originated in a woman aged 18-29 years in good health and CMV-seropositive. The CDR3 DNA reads TGTGCTAGTGGTTTGGGAGCGAACACTGAAGCTTTCTTT. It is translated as CASGLGANTEAFF.